The present entry profiles one TCR beta chain with its context. The data derive from a study of shared clonotypes between healthy human individuals. CD8 cells regarded as naive lacked CD45RO, were positively chosen for CCR7, and omitted terminally differentiated effector memory CD45RA+ cells. This CDR3 comprises 14 residues. Germline V lookup: CDR1 LGHNA, CDR2 YSLEER. V was pared by 1 base and J by 9 bases, with 12 bases between. Method: immunoSEQ multiplex PCR; TCRdb's copy keeps in-frame clones and lacks some. In the table there are about 1,800,000 clones, about 95% of which are singletons. The V gene is TRBV4-3, the J gene TRBJ2-2, with D perhaps given as TRBD1 or TRBD2 (5 bases each). Specimen: naive CD8+ T cells sorted from blood. This TCR was recovered from a man aged 18-30 years in good health. CDR3 in amino acids: CASSQVEGPRELFF. The CDR3 DNA reads TGCGCCAGCAGCCAAGTTGAGGGGCCTAGGGAGCTGTTTTTT.